These 5 T cell receptor beta chains originate from one sample sequenced in a study of blood T cell repertoires in COVID-19. TCRdb's copy holds only in-frame clones and misses some; the assay was immunoSEQ multiplex PCR. The table records 120,000 or so clones, 85% to 90% of them present only once. Sequencing was carried out using peripheral blood. The receptors here all came from a woman between 45 and 65 years old with acute or convalescent COVID-19.

The chain couples TRBV5-1 to TRBJ2-7, with no clear D. The CDR3 consists of 15 residues. The V gene's germline CDR1 is SGHRS and CDR2 YFSETQ. V dropped 1 base and J dropped 1 base, with 12 bases sitting between them. CDR3 DNA sequence: TGCGCCAGCAGCTTGCCCGCTGCCAGGTCCTACGAGCAGTACTTC. Its protein product is CASSLPAARSYEQYF.

This chain uses TRBV5-1 with TRBJ2-7, with D perhaps matching TRBD1 (6 bases). V was shortened by 4 bases and J by 6 bases, with 17 bases between the two germline ends. The germline CDR1 and CDR2 sequences are SGHRS and YFSETQ. This CDR3 region has 14 residues. The chain's CDR3 is CASSLDRKEGEQYF. CDR3 nucleotide sequence: TGCGCCAGCAGCCTGGACAGAAAAGAAGGCGAGCAGTACTTC. Full variable domain (missing parts from reference TRBV5-1 and TRBJ2-7): KAGVTQTPRYLIKTRGQQVTLSCSPISGHRSVSWYQQTPGQGLQFLFEYFSETQRNKGNFPGRFSGRQFSNSRSEMNVSTLELGDSALYLCASSLDRKEGEQYFGPGTRLTVT.

The chain recombines TRBV7-2 with TRBJ1-2, with 8 bases aligning to TRBD1. The CDR3 sequence is 17 residues long. CDR1 is SGHTA, CDR2 FQGNSA, per germline. The trim removed 1 base at V and 1 base at J, leaving 8 bases unmatched. The CDR3 is CASSLVPQGGFNYGYTF. CDR3 bases: TGTGCCAGCAGCTTAGTCCCACAGGGGGGATTTAACTATGGCTACACCTTC.

The genes are TRBV29-1 and TRBJ1-1; 8 nucleotides align to TRBD1. With 2 bases clipped from V and 0 bases from J, the junction kept 8 bases outside the gene matches. CDR3 length equals 16 residues. CDR1 and CDR2 (germline): SQVTM, ANQGSEA. The CDR3 here is CSVETPRGPMNTEAFF. CDR3 DNA: TGCAGCGTTGAAACTCCCAGGGGGCCCATGAACACTGAAGCTTTCTTT.

The chain employs TRBV5-6 and TRBJ2-7, with 9 positions matching TRBD1. CDR1 SGHDT and CDR2 YYEEEE come from the germline V gene. The CDR3 is 15 residues long. J was trimmed by 2 bases and V by 2 bases; bases with no gene match: 5. The CDR3 DNA reads TGTGCCAGCAGCTTACAGGGGGCGAGGGCCTACGAGCAGTACTTC. Its translation is CASSLQGARAYEQYF. The entire variable domain, with the rest obtained from reference TRBV5-6 and TRBJ2-7, is as follows: DAGVTQSPTHLIKTRGQQVTLRCSPKSGHDTVSWYQQALGQGPQFIFQYYEEEERQRGNFPDRFSGHQFPNYSSELNVNALLLGDSALYLCASSLQGARAYEQYFGPGTRLTVT.